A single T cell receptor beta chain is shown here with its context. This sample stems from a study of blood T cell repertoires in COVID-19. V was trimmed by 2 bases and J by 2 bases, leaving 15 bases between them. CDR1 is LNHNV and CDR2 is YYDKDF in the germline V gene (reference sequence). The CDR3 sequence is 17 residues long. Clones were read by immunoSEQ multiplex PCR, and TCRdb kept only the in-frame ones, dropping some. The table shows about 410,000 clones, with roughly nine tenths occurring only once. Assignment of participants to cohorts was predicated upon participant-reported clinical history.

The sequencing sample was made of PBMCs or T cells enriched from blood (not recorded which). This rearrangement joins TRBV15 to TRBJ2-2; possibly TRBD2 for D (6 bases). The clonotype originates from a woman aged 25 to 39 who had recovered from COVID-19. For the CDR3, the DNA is TGTGCCACCAGCAGACTTAGATTCGGACTAAACACCGGGGAGCTGTTTTTT. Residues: CATSRLRFGLNTGELFF. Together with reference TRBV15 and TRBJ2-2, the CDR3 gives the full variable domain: DAMVIQNPRYQVTQFGKPVTLSCSQTLNHNVMYWYQQKSSQAPKLLFHYYDKDFNNEADTPDNFQSRRPNTSFCFLDIRSPGLGDTAMYLCATSRLRFGLNTGELFFGEGSRLTVL.